This T cell receptor beta chain was sequenced in a study of blood T cell repertoires in COVID-19. Looking at the study overall: There were acute and convalescent COVID-19 samples, and they came from the United States, Italy and Spain. Sample material is recorded as cDNA or gDNA derived from T cells, B-cell-depleted T cells, or PBMCs.

The germline CDR1 and CDR2 sequences are SGHRS and YFSETQ. The V gene lost 3 bases and the J gene lost 8 bases, with 12 bases spanning the gap. The CDR3 is 13 residues long. Original methodology: Estimated nucleated cell counts came from reference gene primer amplification. Using immunoSEQ multiplex PCR, the repertoire was profiled, and TCRdb retains in-frame clones only, with some absent. The DNA was the basis for D and trimming; V, J and clone size are from that table. The sample holds fewer than 45,000 clones, approximately 88% seen once. The TCR sequence derives from a woman between 40 and 55 years old with acute or convalescent COVID-19. Specimen: peripheral blood. This sequence joins TRBV5-1 and TRBJ2-1; the D gene is possibly TRBD2 (6 bases). The CDR3, as DNA: TGCGCCAGCAGCTGGGCTAGCGAGGATGAGCAGTTCTTC. Translation gives CASSWASEDEQFF.